The 18 T cell receptor beta chains given below trace back to one sample, sequenced in a study of technical replicates of blood from a few donors (dated by TCRdb to the late 2010s). The library was obtained by the immunoSEQ multiplex PCR assay. The table was pulled from immuneACCESS by TCRdb, which kept in-frame rearrangements only. Such tables lose some clones; where checked, under half of the loss comes from unresolved V genes, and the rest has no known cause. This sample lists about 81,000 clones; under 97% were detected once. The ten largest clones add up to roughly 0.37% of the sample. The material sequenced was T cells isolated from PBMCs. The receptors here all came from a human donor in good health.

The count of this clone is one. The J gene is TRBJ2-5, the V gene TRBV6-1; 9 positions match TRBD1. With V trimmed by 2 bases and J by 4 bases, 11 bases remained unmatched. Germline V CDR1 and CDR2: MNHNS, SASEGT. The CDR3 is 17 residues long. The CDR3 DNA is TGTGCCAGCAGTGAACCCGGGACAGGGATAGTTGGAGAGACCCAGTACTTC. This encodes CASSEPGTGIVGETQYF.

The V call is TRBV29-1, the J call TRBJ2-3; 11 bases map to TRBD2. J was trimmed by 1 base and V by 1 base; bases with no gene match: 7. Germline lookup yields CDR1 SQVTM and CDR2 ANQGSEA. This CDR3 has 17 residues. The CDR3: CSVEGLAGNQGTDTQYF. DNA of the CDR3: TGCAGCGTTGAAGGACTAGCGGGAAACCAAGGCACAGATACGCAGTATTTT.

The CDR3 spells CASSEVGGQPQHF. The DNA for the CDR3 is TGTGCCAGCAGTGAAGTGGGAGGTCAGCCCCAGCATTTT. The rearrangement uses TRBV25-1 and TRBJ1-5, with D unresolved. The CDR3 is 13 amino acids. Germline CDR1 and CDR2: MGHDK and SYGVNS. The ends were cut back, 2 bases at V and 6 bases at J, with 8 bases in the middle.

This clone was observed a few times. The V gene is TRBV10-1, the J gene TRBJ1-1; the D gene is possibly TRBD1 (6 bases). CDR3 length: 13 residues. The germline gives CDR1 WNHNN, CDR2 SYGVQD (reference sequence). V dropped 6 bases and J dropped 1 base, with 9 bases sitting between them. The CDR3 loop is CASRRQENTEAFF. The DNA for the CDR3 is TGCGCCAGCAGGAGACAGGAGAACACTGAAGCTTTCTTT.

The rearrangement links TRBV12-5 to TRBJ1-5, with a weak D call TRBD1 (5 bases). Germline loops: CDR1 LGHNT, CDR2 FRNRAP. With 3 bases removed from V and 6 bases from J, the gap between germline ends came to 9 bases. The CDR3 loop spans 13 amino acids. In nucleotides, the CDR3 is TGTGCTAGTGGTTTCGGGGGGACTCAGCCCCAGCATTTT. Amino acids: CASGFGGTQPQHF.

This chain connects TRBV27 to TRBJ2-7; no definite D call. The ends were cut back, 4 bases at V and 4 bases at J, with 14 bases in the middle. CDR1 is MNHEY, CDR2 SMNVEV, per germline (reference sequence). CDR3 length: 14 residues. The CDR3 nucleotides are TGTGCCAGCAGTTCTTATTCTGCGCCATACGAGCAGTACTTC. It specifies CASSSYSAPYEQYF.

The gene calls are TRBV30 and TRBJ1-2; TRBD1 matches at 7 bases. Germline V gives CDR1 GTSNPN, CDR2 SVGIG (reference sequence). J lost 3 bases, V lost 3 bases, and 4 bases had no gene match. CDR3 size: 13 residues. In DNA form, the CDR3 reads TGTGCCTGGAGCCGGGACAGAGACTATGGCTACACCTTC. It is translated as CAWSRDRDYGYTF.

The V gene is TRBV6-5, the J gene TRBJ2-1, with 9 bases fitting TRBD2. Unmatched junction bases numbered 10, after V lost 9 bases and J lost 4 bases. The V gene's germline CDR1 is MNHEY and CDR2 SVGAGI. The CDR3 loop spans 15 amino acids. As DNA, the CDR3 is TGTGCCAGTAGACTAGCGGCATCTGTATACAATGAGCAGTTCTTC. Protein sequence: CASRLAASVYNEQFF.

The CDR3 here is CASSSGGTNQPQHF. The DNA of the CDR3 is TGTGCCAGCAGCTCCGGGGGGACCAATCAGCCCCAGCATTTT. The chain combines TRBV7-9 with TRBJ1-5; tentatively, D is TRBD1 (5 bases). Germline assignment: CDR1 SEHNR and CDR2 FQNEAQ (reference sequence). V gave up 4 bases and J gave up 3 bases, with 10 bases separating them. The CDR3 is 14 amino acids.

The chain joins TRBV19 to TRBJ1-2; possible D gene TRBD1, 6 bases. Trimming took off 6 bases at V and 3 bases at J, with 11 bases between the two ends. The germline gives CDR1 LNHDA, CDR2 SQIVND (reference sequence). The CDR3 length is 13 residues. The CDR3 nucleotides read TGTGCCAGTAGATCACAGGGCGACTATGGCTACACCTTC. It yields the protein CASRSQGDYGYTF.

The V and J genes are TRBV7-2 and TRBJ2-5; TRBD2 might be the D (6 bases). The germline V gene has CDR1 SGHTA and CDR2 FQGNSA. There are 16 residues in the CDR3. V dropped 1 base and J dropped 1 base, with 13 bases sitting between them. This CDR3 is CASSLVTGVGQETQYF. Written as DNA, the CDR3 is TGTGCCAGCAGCTTAGTTACGGGAGTGGGCCAAGAGACCCAGTACTTC.

The rearrangement uses TRBV6-6 and TRBJ1-5, with unresolved D. Germline V gives CDR1 MNHNY, CDR2 SVGAGI (reference sequence). Trimming stripped 3 bases from V and 4 bases from J, with 7 bases between. The CDR3 length is 13 residues. As DNA, the CDR3 is TGTGCCAGCAGTTATGTTGAGAATCAGCCCCAGCATTTT. Translated: CASSYVENQPQHF.

This rearrangement joins TRBV7-6 to TRBJ1-5; possibly TRBD1 for D (5 bases). From germline, CDR1 is SGHVS and CDR2 FNYEAQ. The V end was cut by 3 bases, the J end by 7 bases, with 10 bases between. CDR3 size: 13 residues. Here the CDR3 reads CASSLGEAQPQHF. The CDR3 DNA is TGTGCCAGCAGCTTGGGGGAGGCGCAGCCCCAGCATTTT. Based on the CDR3 plus reference TRBV7-6 and TRBJ1-5, the full variable domain is GAGVSQSPRYKVTKRGQDVALRCDPISGHVSLYWYRQALGQGPEFLTYFNYEAQQDKSGLPNDRFSAERPEGSISTLTIQRTEQRDSAMYRCASSLGEAQPQHFGDGTRLSIL.

This clone has just one count. This chain links TRBV19 with TRBJ2-1, with D tentatively TRBD2 (5 bases). V was pared by 6 bases and J by 0 bases, with 9 bases between. The CDR3 loop spans 14 amino acids. Per the germline V gene, CDR1 is LNHDA and CDR2 is SQIVND (reference sequence). CDR3 sequence reads: CASREESSYNEQFF. The DNA for the CDR3 is TGTGCCAGTAGGGAGGAGAGCTCCTACAATGAGCAGTTCTTC.

The chain joins TRBV11-2 to TRBJ2-7; no clear D. Germline V lookup: CDR1 SGHAT, CDR2 FQNNGV. V dropped 1 base and J dropped 2 bases, with 9 bases sitting between them. The CDR3 totals 14 residues. The CDR3 spells CASSLAQVPYEQYF. In nucleotides, the CDR3 is TGTGCCAGCAGCTTAGCCCAGGTCCCCTACGAGCAGTACTTC.

The gene calls are TRBV10-3 and TRBJ2-7, with D perhaps matching TRBD1 (6 bases). The CDR3 sequence is 16 residues long. In germline, CDR1 is ENHRY, CDR2 SYGVKD. Trimming removed 2 bases from V and 3 bases from J, with 17 bases in between. The CDR3 DNA reads TGTGCCATCAGTGAGCGGCAAGGGACACCATTCTACGAGCAGTACTTC. This codes for CAISERQGTPFYEQYF.

The rearrangement joins TRBV6-5 to TRBJ2-5; the match to TRBD2 covers 13 bases. The CDR3 sequence is 14 residues long. Germline V gene lookup returns CDR1 MNHEY and CDR2 SVGAGI. The V and J ends lost 6 bases and 5 bases, in that order; junction bases with no gene match: 3. The CDR3 DNA is TGTGCCAGCAGAGGACTAGCGGGAGCTGAGACCCAGTACTTC. Protein product: CASRGLAGAETQYF.

This sequence joins TRBV28 and TRBJ2-2; D uncertain. Trimming pared 5 bases from V and 4 bases from J, leaving 8 bases between. The CDR3 loop spans 13 amino acids. Germline CDR1 MDHEN, CDR2 SYDVKM. For the CDR3, the DNA is TGTGCCAGCAGTAGGTGGAGCACCGGGGAGCTGTTTTTT. This encodes CASSRWSTGELFF.